This T cell receptor beta chain was found in a study of CD8+CD57+ T cells in acquired aplastic anemia. Overall study: Average DNA yield from sorted CD4+ and CD8+ cells was approximately 3 ug.

According to the study, genomic DNA was the template for TCR beta VDJ and CDR3 profiling. TCRdb analysed the reads with MiXCR anew, one entry per CDR3 protein. Of just over 400,000 distinct CDR3 sequences listed, about 70% are singletons. The CDR3 is 14 amino acids. Trimming shortened V by 6 bases and J by 2 bases, and 12 bases separated the two germline ends. The table lists this clonotype with many counts. The antigen remains undetermined. Study outcomes and limitations: Overlapping CD8+ CDR3 repertoires of patients and controls contained under 35 shared sequences. No significant difference in CD8+ Simpson's diversity was found between patients and controls.

The origin of this receptor is a human donor in good health, serving as a control. The chain combines TRBV12-3 or TRBV12-4 with TRBJ2-3; the D is unclear. The material sequenced was sorted CD4+, CD8+, or CD8+CD57+ T cells (not recorded which) from PBMCs. The CDR3 reads CASRRRVFTDTQYF. The CDR3 nucleotides are TGTGCCAGCAGGAGACGGGTTTTCACAGATACGCAGTATTTT.